This record looks at one T cell receptor beta chain sequence and its context. Its antigen is still unknown. The data are from a study of T-cell memory formation after mild COVID-19. Study-level points and caveats: Second-wave clones reaching peak frequency on day 37 lacked confirmed SARS-CoV-2 specificity. Prior to infection, memory already included some responding clones, suggesting cross-reactive memory joined. Contracting clones localized mainly to CM and EM when CD4+ and mainly to EMRA when CD8+.

CDR3 size: 15 residues. Per the germline V gene, CDR1 is SEHNR and CDR2 is FQNEAQ (reference sequence). V was shortened by 1 base and J by 1 base, with 8 bases between the two germline ends. A 5'RACE reaction primed in the constant segment made cDNA libraries of TCR alpha and TCR beta, and these carried sample barcodes and UMIs. TCRdb ran MiXCR on the 5' RACE reads and lists one entry per CDR3 protein. The repertoire includes about 410,000 distinct CDR3 sequences, about 20% of them detected once, and about 22% sits in the top ten. This TCR derives from a man between 18 and 29 years old who had mild COVID-19 (a few samples of this study predate the infection). Cell type and time point are not known. The chain employs TRBV7-9 and TRBJ1-5; D remains unclear. The sequenced material came from PBMCs or a T cell subset sorted from them (not recorded which). The CDR3 DNA reads as TGTGCCAGCAGCTTAGGGGCCAGCAGCAATCAGCCCCAGCATTTT. Protein sequence: CASSLGASSNQPQHF.